What follows are 31 T cell receptor beta chains derived from one specimen sequenced in a study of T cells in Graves' hyperthyroidism and ophthalmopathy. RNA transcripts provided the source from which TCR beta CDR3 regions were amplified. With the HTBI primer set, the TCR CDR3 went through a first round of RT-PCR. TCRdb used MiXCR to reprocess the multiplex PCR reads, holding one entry per CDR3 protein. The profile covers roughly 380,000 distinct CDR3 sequences, with 15% to 20% appearing a single time and around 15% taken by the ten largest. Specimen: blood. The receptors shown here come from a middle-aged woman with Graves' ophthalmopathy.

This clonotype was observed many times. This sequence joins TRBV12-3 or TRBV12-4 and TRBJ1-6; D perhaps matches TRBD1 (5 bases). The ends were cut back, 3 bases at V and 8 bases at J, with 11 bases in the middle. CDR3 length equals 14 residues. The CDR3 spells CASSLQGSDSPLHF. For the CDR3, the DNA is TGTGCCAGCAGTTTGCAGGGTTCGGATTCACCCCTCCACTTT.

The table lists this clonotype with many counts. This rearrangement joins TRBV12-3 or TRBV12-4 to TRBJ2-5; 7 nucleotides line up with TRBD2. CDR3 size: 17 residues. After removal of 2 bases from V and 1 base from J, the junction contained 10 bases not matched to a gene. CDR3 DNA sequence: TGTGCCAGCAGTTTATTAACGGGAGGACAAATCCAAGAGACCCAGTACTTC. Translation gives CASSLLTGGQIQETQYF.

This clonotype was counted at least ten times. The rearrangement joins TRBV7-8 to TRBJ2-6; D is perhaps TRBD1 (6 bases). Trimming took off 4 bases at V and 0 bases at J, with 19 bases between the two ends. Germline V lookup: CDR1 SGHVS, CDR2 FQNEAQ. This CDR3 contains 19 residues. The CDR3 DNA is TGTGCCAGCAGCTCGCTGGGGCAGGGGCAACTCTCTGGGGCCAACGTCCTGACTTTC. Translating it yields CASSSLGQGQLSGANVLTF.

This clonotype has ten or more counts. The V call is TRBV12-3 or TRBV12-4, the J call TRBJ2-5; D tentatively reads TRBD1 or TRBD2 (5 bases each). Trimming cost V 8 bases and J 0 bases, with 7 bases left between them. CDR3 size: 12 residues. The CDR3 coding sequence is TGTGCCAGCCGGGACCACCAAGAGACCCAGTACTTC. Translated, it gives CASRDHQETQYF.

This clonotype was found many times. J is TRBJ1-5 and V is TRBV2; 7 bases fit TRBD1. The CDR3 is made up of 15 amino acids. With V trimmed by 2 bases and J by 4 bases, 5 bases remained unmatched. CDR1 and CDR2 from the germline V gene are SNHLY and FYNNEI. The DNA for the CDR3 is TGTGCCAGCAGTGAACTGGGACAGCCTAATCAGCCCCAGCATTTT. Translated: CASSELGQPNQPQHF.

Regarding this clonotype: The CDR3 end shows no conserved phenylalanine or tryptophan, and so a read error is likely. This sequence joins TRBV5-6 and TRBJ2-4, with D perhaps matching TRBD2 (5 bases). With 8 bases removed from V and 0 bases from J, the gap between germline ends came to 12 bases. The CDR3 length is 14 residues. CDR1 is SGHDT and CDR2 is YYEEEE in the germline V gene. CDR3 loop: CASRGSLAKNIQYL. DNA of the CDR3: TGTGCCAGTAGAGGGTCCTTAGCCAAAAACATTCAGTACCTC.

Many counts were recorded for this clonotype. This sequence joins TRBV29-1 and TRBJ1-2; TRBD1 might be the D (6 bases). This CDR3 is 14 amino acids long. The germline V gene has CDR1 SQVTM and CDR2 ANQGSEA. The V gene lost 0 bases and the J gene lost 4 bases, with 12 bases spanning the gap. The CDR3 loop reads CSVEDRGRIYGYTF. The CDR3 DNA reads as TGCAGCGTTGAAGATCGGGGGCGGATCTATGGCTACACCTTC.

This clonotype was counted at least ten times. The chain joins TRBV18 to TRBJ1-1; TRBD1 matches at 8 bases. The CDR3 extends over 15 amino acids. Unmatched junction bases numbered 6, after V lost 1 base and J lost 5 bases. Germline lookup yields CDR1 KGHSH and CDR2 LQKENI. CDR3 amino acids: CASSPRTGRRTEAFF. The CDR3, as DNA: TGTGCCAGCTCACCACGGACAGGGAGGAGAACTGAAGCTTTCTTT.

In this sample, this clonotype turned up many times. CDR3 DNA sequence: TGTGCCAGCTCACCAGGGGCCGTCCTCACTGAAGCTTTCTTT. It yields the protein CASSPGAVLTEAFF. The chain employs TRBV18 and TRBJ1-1, with D possibly being TRBD1 (5 bases). CDR3 size: 14 residues. The germline CDR1 and CDR2 sequences are KGHSH and LQKENI. V lost 2 bases and J 4 bases, leaving 11 bases between the germline ends.

This clonotype was seen many times. The chain combines TRBV27 with TRBJ2-7, with TRBD1 matching 9 bases. From germline, CDR1 is MNHEY and CDR2 SMNVEV (reference sequence). V shed 6 bases and J 5 bases; nucleotides not matched to a gene: 8. The CDR3 spans 14 residues. CDR3 coding DNA: TGTGCCAGCAGCCCGTACAGGGGGCACGACGAGCAGTACTTC. Protein sequence: CASSPYRGHDEQYF.

This clonotype was found many times. The chain is built from TRBV18 and TRBJ2-7; 7 nucleotides line up with TRBD1. The ends lost 2 bases at V and 3 bases at J; junction bases unmatched: 7. There are 15 residues in the CDR3. CDR1 is KGHSH, CDR2 LQKENI, per germline. The CDR3 nucleotides are TGTGCCAGCTCACCAAAGACAGGGCTGCTCTACGAGCAGTACTTC. The encoded protein is CASSPKTGLLYEQYF.

In this sample, this clonotype turned up many times. V and J are TRBV7-3 and TRBJ2-2; D possibly uses TRBD1 or TRBD2 (5 bases each). CDR1 is SGHTA, CDR2 FQGTGA, per germline. V was clipped by 0 bases and J by 2 bases, with 10 bases between them. The CDR3 spans 16 residues. Here the CDR3 reads CASSLTGVGNTGELFF. CDR3 nucleotides: TGTGCCAGCAGCTTAACGGGGGTAGGAAACACCGGGGAGCTGTTTTTT. Full variable domain (outside the CDR3, taken from reference TRBV7-3 and TRBJ2-2): GAGVSQTPSNKVTEKGKYVELRCDPISGHTALYWYRQSLGQGPEFLIYFQGTGAADDSGLPNDRFFAVRPEGSVSTLKIQRTERGDSAVYLCASSLTGVGNTGELFFGEGSRLTVL.

In its sample, this clonotype was seen a few times. One junction end disagrees with the germline gene, perhaps due to a read error. The chain recombines TRBV6-1 with TRBJ1-5, with D uncertain. Germline V gene data show CDR1 as MNHNS and CDR2 as SASEGT. This CDR3 is built from 14 residues. The CDR3 spells CASSAEGSGQPQLF. CDR3 coding DNA: TGTGCCAGCAGTGCCGAGGGTAGCGGTCAGCCCCAGCTTTTT.

This clonotype showed up many times. The rearrangement joins TRBV9 to TRBJ2-7; D possibly matches TRBD1 or TRBD2 (5 bases each). This CDR3 is 14 amino acids long. Germline CDR1 reads SGDLS; CDR2 reads YYNGEE. The V gene lost 0 bases and the J gene lost 3 bases, with 10 bases spanning the gap. Here the CDR3 DNA reads TGTGCCAGCAGCGTAGCTACTGGGGGCTACGAGCAGTACTTC. Amino acids: CASSVATGGYEQYF.

This clonotype was counted many times. J is TRBJ2-4 and V is TRBV11-2; no reliable D call. This CDR3 spans 14 amino acids. Germline V CDR1 and CDR2: SGHAT, FQNNGV. Trimming left V 4 bases short and J 9 bases short, with 16 bases between. CDR3 DNA sequence: TGTGCCAGCAGCTCAAGGACGCGGTCGGGCATTCAGTACTTC. Encoded protein: CASSSRTRSGIQYF.

This clonotype was detected many times. V usage is TRBV7-9 and J usage is TRBJ1-2; D unresolved. The CDR3 has 13 amino acids. CDR1 and CDR2 (germline): SEHNR, FQNEAQ (reference sequence). V was clipped by 6 bases and J by 8 bases, with 16 bases between them. The CDR3 DNA reads TGTGCCAGCAGGACAACCGGGAGTGAGGGCTACACCTTC. Amino acid sequence: CASRTTGSEGYTF.

The gene calls are TRBV28 and TRBJ2-5; perhaps TRBD1 as D (6 bases). Trimming stripped 7 bases from V and 4 bases from J, with 13 bases between. This CDR3 contains 13 residues. Germline loops: CDR1 MDHEN, CDR2 SYDVKM. CDR3 sequence reads: CASNFRGGETQYF. The CDR3 coding sequence is TGTGCCAGCAACTTCAGGGGTGGAGAGACCCAGTACTTC. Filled out from reference TRBV28 and TRBJ2-5, the complete variable domain reads DVKVTQSSRYLVKRTGEKVFLECVQDMDHENMFWYRQDPGLGLRLIYFSYDVKMKEKGDIPEGYSVSREKKERFSLILESASTNQTSMYLCASNFRGGETQYFGPGTRLLVL.

At least ten counts were recorded for this clonotype. The V gene is TRBV29-1, the J gene TRBJ2-1, with 7 bases that match TRBD1. In germline, CDR1 is SQVTM, CDR2 ANQGSEA. Losses at the gene ends were 7 bases for V and 1 base for J; bases not matched to a gene: 4. The CDR3 sequence is 13 residues long. The CDR3 spells CSGARGSYNEQFF. CDR3 sequence (DNA): TGCAGCGGAGCCAGGGGGTCCTACAATGAGCAGTTCTTC.

This clonotype has at least ten counts. The genes are TRBV5-1 and TRBJ1-1; perhaps TRBD1 as D (5 bases). V was clipped by 4 bases and J by 1 base, with 14 bases between them. The CDR3 spans 15 residues. Looked up from germline, CDR1 is SGHRS and CDR2 is YFSETQ. DNA of the CDR3: TGCGCCAGCAGCCTTCTCGGGACGGAGAACACTGAAGCTTTCTTT. Its protein product is CASSLLGTENTEAFF.

This clonotype was recorded at least ten times. The chain recombines TRBV28 with TRBJ1-5, with a tentative D call TRBD1 (5 bases). With 3 bases removed from V and 7 bases from J, the gap between germline ends came to 13 bases. CDR3 length: 14 residues. Germline CDR1 MDHEN, CDR2 SYDVKM. The CDR3 nucleotides are TGTGCCAGCAGTTTTAGGCAGGGTATACAGCCCCAGCATTTT. Translated: CASSFRQGIQPQHF.

This clonotype was detected many times. V gene TRBV27 combines with J gene TRBJ1-5; no clear D gene. From germline, CDR1 is MNHEY and CDR2 SMNVEV (reference sequence). CDR3 length equals 15 residues. V was cut by 5 bases and J by 1 base, with 12 bases left in between. DNA for the CDR3: TGTGCCAGCAGTCCTGAGAACGGGAGCAATCAGCCCCAGCATTTT. Amino acid sequence: CASSPENGSNQPQHF.

This clonotype has ten or more counts. The J gene is TRBJ1-5, the V gene TRBV28; TRBD1 is a possible D gene (6 bases). Trimming stripped 2 bases from V and 4 bases from J, with 18 bases between. There are 17 residues in the CDR3. From germline, CDR1 is MDHEN and CDR2 SYDVKM. The CDR3: CASSLLAGGLGNQPQHF. In DNA, the CDR3 is TGTGCCAGCAGTTTACTGGCCGGGGGCCTGGGTAATCAGCCCCAGCATTTT.

This clonotype was counted many times. One base away lies a much larger clone, so this may be a sequencing read error. The chain joins TRBV28 to TRBJ1-2; a possible D gene is TRBD1 (5 bases). This CDR3 is built from 12 residues. Germline V gives CDR1 MDHEN, CDR2 SYDVKM. CDR3: CAGSLGRYGYTF. As DNA, the CDR3 is TGTGCCGGCAGTTTGGGACGGTATGGCTACACCTTC.

This clonotype has a count of ten or more. The genes are TRBV20-1 and TRBJ1-2; D is uncertain. V lost 3 bases and J 7 bases, leaving 6 bases between the germline ends. This CDR3 has 10 amino acids. Germline loops: CDR1 DFQATT, CDR2 SNEGSKA (reference sequence). CDR3 loop: CSARFRGYTF. CDR3 sequence (DNA): TGCAGTGCTAGGTTTCGTGGCTACACCTTC.

The rearrangement links TRBV14 to TRBJ2-5, with D unresolved. Germline CDR1 SGHDN, CDR2 FVKESK. V shed 2 bases and J shed 1 base, with 11 bases lying between them. The CDR3 is 15 residues long. The CDR3 is CASSQLFIGQETQYF. CDR3 sequence (DNA): TGTGCCAGCAGCCAATTATTTATCGGCCAAGAGACCCAGTACTTC.

In this sample, this clonotype turned up many times. The V call is TRBV6-6, the J call TRBJ2-7, with TRBD1 matching 8 bases. With 7 bases clipped from V and 0 bases from J, the junction kept 8 bases outside the gene matches. The CDR3 consists of 15 residues. Per germline, CDR1 MNHNY and CDR2 SVGAGI (reference sequence). Written as DNA, the CDR3 is TGTGCCAGCACAGGGGGGCAGGGGGCCTCCTACGAGCAGTACTTC. It specifies CASTGGQGASYEQYF.

V and J are TRBV6-5 and TRBJ2-5; TRBD2 matches at 7 bases. V shed 0 bases and J 2 bases; nucleotides not matched to a gene: 12. The CDR3 covers 18 residues. The germline V gene has CDR1 MNHEY and CDR2 SVGAGI. The CDR3 is CASSYSAGLRRGQETQYF. CDR3 DNA sequence: TGTGCCAGCAGTTACTCAGCGGGGCTGAGGCGGGGGCAAGAGACCCAGTACTTC.

This clonotype has at least ten counts. The V and J genes are TRBV6-5 and TRBJ2-7; TRBD1 or TRBD2 may be the D gene (5 bases each). The CDR3 has 13 residues. The germline V gene encodes CDR1 MNHEY and CDR2 SVGAGI. With 7 bases removed from V and 0 bases from J, the gap between germline ends came to 10 bases. CDR3 nucleotides: TGTGCCAGCAACCGGGACGGCTCCTACGAGCAGTACTTC. As protein: CASNRDGSYEQYF.

This clonotype was seen repeatedly, ten times or more. The chain is built from TRBV4-3 and TRBJ1-1; D not certain. The germline gives CDR1 LGHNA, CDR2 YSLEER. This CDR3 has 16 amino acids. The V end was cut by 2 bases, the J end by 0 bases, with 13 bases between. CDR3 sequence: CASSQSFRELNTEAFF. Here the CDR3 DNA reads TGCGCCAGCAGCCAAAGTTTTAGAGAATTGAACACTGAAGCTTTCTTT.

The table lists this clonotype with many counts. This chain connects TRBV4-1 to TRBJ1-1; no clear D gene. This CDR3 region has 14 residues. Trimming left V 0 bases short and J 2 bases short, with 7 bases between. The V gene's germline CDR1 is MGHRA and CDR2 YSYEKL. The CDR3: CASSQDAFNTEAFF. Here the CDR3 DNA reads TGCGCCAGCAGCCAAGACGCATTTAACACTGAAGCTTTCTTT.

This clonotype was recorded at least ten times. The V and J genes are TRBV2 and TRBJ2-3; 10 nucleotides line up with TRBD1. Germline CDR1 is SNHLY and CDR2 is FYNNEI. The CDR3 is made up of 15 amino acids. Trimming took 5 bases from V and 4 from J; bases not matched to a gene: 6. In DNA form, the CDR3 reads TGTGCCAGCAGTTCCGGACAGGGGGGTGCAGATACGCAGTATTTT. This gives the protein CASSSGQGGADTQYF.